Here is one T cell receptor beta chain with its context. Antigen specificity is unknown. Profiled with immunoSEQ multiplex PCR; TCRdb holds only in-frame clones, not every one. The sample lists roughly 25,000 clones, 55% to 75% seen once, with about 12% in the top ten. These data are taken from a study of vaccination effects on CD4 cells after COVID-19. Whole-study results and caveats: Vaccine- and infection-induced clones showed marked clonal contraction late following vaccination.

Using viral peptide pools, the ViraFEST assay grew out antigen-specific CD4+ T cells prior to sequencing. After around 10 days in culture, the CD4+ T cells were isolated. According to the study, vaccine recipients showed no prior SARS-CoV-2 infection and negative nucleocapsid antibodies. CDR1 SGDLS and CDR2 YYNGEE come from the germline V gene. The ends were cut back, 3 bases at V and 5 bases at J, with 6 bases in the middle. CDR3 length: 12 amino acids. This receptor was obtained from a human donor who received a COVID-19 vaccine. The sequences come from CD4+ T cells from PBMCs cultured with HCoV-OC43 spike peptides, collected before COVID-19 vaccination. Subset here: HCoV-OC43 spike overlapping peptide pool stimulation. The rearrangement links TRBV9 to TRBJ2-1, with D tentatively TRBD1 (5 bases). The CDR3 DNA is TGTGCCAGCAGCGAGGGGAACAATGAGCAGTTCTTC. This translates into CASSEGNNEQFF.